The 14 T cell receptor beta chains below were found in one sample sequenced in a study of blood T cell repertoires in COVID-19. The method was immunoSEQ multiplex PCR; TCRdb's version includes in-frame clones alone and lacks a portion of them. The repertoire holds about 320,000 clones, with around nine tenths as singletons. What was sequenced was PBMCs or T cells enriched from blood (not recorded which). The source is a woman under 40 who had been exposed to COVID-19.

The rearrangement uses TRBV19 and TRBJ2-2, with 14 bases fitting TRBD2. The germline V gene encodes CDR1 LNHDA and CDR2 SQIVND (reference sequence). The length of the CDR3 is 19 residues. The J segment lost 4 bases and the V segment lost 6 bases, leaving 13 bases of the junction unmatched. The CDR3 DNA sequence: TGTGCCAGTAGCACCACCGGGACTAGCGGGGGCCCGTTCACCGGGGAGCTGTTTTTT. Its protein is CASSTTGTSGGPFTGELFF.

CDR3 amino acids: CASSRDRNYGYTF. As DNA, the CDR3 is TGTGCCAGCAGTAGGGACAGAAACTATGGCTACACCTTC. The chain couples TRBV12-3 or TRBV12-4 to TRBJ1-2, with TRBD1 identical over 7 bases. J was trimmed by 2 bases and V by 5 bases; bases with no gene match: 2. This CDR3 contains 13 residues.

This clone was recorded once. The chain uses TRBV12-3 or TRBV12-4 and TRBJ1-6; unclear D gene. Trimming pared 6 bases from V and 4 bases from J, leaving 7 bases between. This CDR3 region has 13 residues. The CDR3 DNA is TGTGCCAGCAGCCGAGGGTATAATTCACCCCTCCACTTT. Encoded protein: CASSRGYNSPLHF.

The V and J genes are TRBV21-1 and TRBJ1-1; the D call in the table, TRBD1, was not verified against the DNA. TRBV21-1 is a pseudogene. This CDR3 region has 14 residues. CDR3: CASRHRGLNTEAFF. As DNA, the CDR3 is TGTGCCAGCAGACACAGGGGGCTGAACACTGAAGCTTTCTTT.

This chain links TRBV6-2 or TRBV6-3 with TRBJ2-7, with D uncertain. Germline lookup yields CDR1 MNHEY and CDR2 SVGEGT. This CDR3 is 11 amino acids long. Trimming left V 6 bases short and J 7 bases short, with 10 bases between. The CDR3 loop reads CASSATREQYF. The CDR3 DNA sequence: TGTGCCAGCAGCGCCACCCGGGAGCAGTACTTC.

The V and J genes are TRBV14 and TRBJ2-5, with unresolved D. Germline V gives CDR1 SGHDN, CDR2 FVKESK. Trimming shortened V by 1 base and J by 7 bases, and 7 bases separated the two germline ends. The CDR3 runs 12 residues. CDR3 amino acids: CASSQGPGTQYF. The CDR3 bases are TGTGCCAGCAGCCAAGGGCCTGGGACCCAGTACTTC.

The rearrangement uses TRBV7-8 and TRBJ2-2; TRBD1 aligns across 10 bases. Germline CDR1 is SGHVS and CDR2 is FQNEAQ. V lost 2 bases to trimming and J lost 3 bases; unmatched junction nucleotides: 12. The CDR3 sequence is 19 residues long. CDR3 residues: CASSLMGQGPEGDTGELFF. CDR3 sequence (DNA): TGTGCCAGCAGCTTAATGGGACAGGGGCCCGAGGGAGACACCGGGGAGCTGTTTTTT.

The chain joins TRBV4-2 to TRBJ1-5; TRBD1 agrees at 12 bases. Unmatched junction bases numbered 2, after V lost 0 bases and J lost 5 bases. CDR3 length: 16 amino acids. Looked up from germline, CDR1 is LGHNA and CDR2 is YNFKEQ. CDR3 coding DNA: TGTGCCAGCAGCCAAGAGGGACAGGGGGCGGATCAGCCCCAGCATTTT. Translated: CASSQEGQGADQPQHF.

The chain couples TRBV29-1 to TRBJ2-1, with TRBD2 matching over 7 bases. The CDR3 length is 14 residues. Germline CDR1 reads SQVTM; CDR2 reads ANQGSEA. With 8 bases clipped from V and 9 bases from J, the junction kept 16 bases outside the gene matches. This CDR3 reads CSCEGRTRRGEQFF. The CDR3, as DNA: TGCAGCTGCGAGGGCCGGACTAGGCGGGGTGAGCAGTTCTTC.

The chain links TRBV7-2 to TRBJ2-7; 9 bases agree with TRBD1. From germline, CDR1 is SGHTA and CDR2 FQGNSA. The CDR3 consists of 16 residues. Trimming removed 5 bases from V and 7 bases from J; junction bases left unmatched: 15. Here the CDR3 reads CASSPKVGTGLREQYF. The CDR3 DNA is TGTGCCAGCAGCCCAAAAGTAGGGACAGGGCTGAGAGAGCAGTACTTC.

The genes are TRBV6-2 or TRBV6-3 and TRBJ1-5; D not resolved. The V end was cut by 0 bases, the J end by 9 bases, with 12 bases between. This CDR3 comprises 14 residues. Germline CDR1 reads MNHEY; CDR2 reads SVGEGT. The CDR3 DNA sequence: TGTGCCAGCAGTTACTCGATTAGACTGGGGCCCCAGCATTTT. Protein product: CASSYSIRLGPQHF.

The chain employs TRBV5-1 and TRBJ2-1; 10 positions agree with TRBD2. Per germline, CDR1 SGHRS and CDR2 YFSETQ. The CDR3 spans 17 residues. V lost 2 bases, J lost 0 bases, and 5 bases stayed unmatched. CDR3 bases: TGCGCCAGCAGCTTACCAGCGGGGGGGCCCTCCTACAATGAGCAGTTCTTC. Encoded protein: CASSLPAGGPSYNEQFF.

V is TRBV2 and J is TRBJ2-7; 7 nucleotides agree with TRBD1. Germline trimming cut 10 bases from V and 3 bases from J; bases unmatched to any gene: 3. The CDR3 runs 11 residues. The germline V gene encodes CDR1 SNHLY and CDR2 FYNNEI. CDR3 sequence (DNA): TGTGCCACAGGACAGGACTACGAGCAGTACTTC. It translates to CATGQDYEQYF.

V and J are TRBV10-3 and TRBJ2-1; TRBD2 might be the D (6 bases). The germline gives CDR1 ENHRY, CDR2 SYGVKD. V dropped 6 bases and J dropped 9 bases, with 15 bases sitting between them. The CDR3 is 13 residues long. The CDR3 loop reads CAISGGVMGEQFF. CDR3 in DNA: TGTGCCATCAGCGGGGGAGTGATGGGTGAGCAGTTCTTC.